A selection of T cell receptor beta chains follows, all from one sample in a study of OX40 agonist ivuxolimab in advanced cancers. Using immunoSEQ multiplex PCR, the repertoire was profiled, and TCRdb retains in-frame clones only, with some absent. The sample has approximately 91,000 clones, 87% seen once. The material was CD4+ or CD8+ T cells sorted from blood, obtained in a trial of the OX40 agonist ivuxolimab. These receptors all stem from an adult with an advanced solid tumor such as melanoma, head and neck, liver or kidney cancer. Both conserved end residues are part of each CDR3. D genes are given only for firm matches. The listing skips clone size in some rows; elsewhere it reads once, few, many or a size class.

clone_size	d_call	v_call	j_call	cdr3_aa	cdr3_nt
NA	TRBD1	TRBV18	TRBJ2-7	CASSPGQGFGEQYF	TGTGCCAGCTCACCAGGACAGGGCTTTGGGGAGCAGTACTTC
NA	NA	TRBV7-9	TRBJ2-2	CAPDRDGGAGELFF	TGTGCCCCCGACCGGGACGGTGGTGCCGGGGAGCTGTTTTTT
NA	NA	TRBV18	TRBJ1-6	CASSKGVLDSPLHF	TGTGCCAGCTCTAAAGGGGTTTTGGATTCACCCCTCCACTTT
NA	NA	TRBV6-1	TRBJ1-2	CASSEAGGSYGYTF	TGTGCCAGCAGTGAAGCAGGGGGATCCTATGGCTACACCTTC
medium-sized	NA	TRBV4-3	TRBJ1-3	CASSQGGTGNTIYF	TGCGCCAGCAGCCAAGGAGGGACTGGAAACACCATATATTTT
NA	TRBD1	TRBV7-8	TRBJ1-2	CASSPGDRDGSYTF	TGTGCCAGCAGCCCCGGGGACAGGGATGGGAGCTACACCTTC
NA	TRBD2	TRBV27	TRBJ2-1	CASSWSGGRNEQFF	TGTGCCAGCAGTTGGTCGGGGGGGAGGAATGAGCAGTTCTTC
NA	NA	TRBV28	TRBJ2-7	CASNQLHGGTYEQYF	TGTGCCAGCAACCAGCTTCATGGGGGCACCTACGAGCAGTACTTC
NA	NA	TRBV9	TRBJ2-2	CASRGESGELFF	TGTGCCAGCAGAGGAGAATCCGGGGAGCTGTTTTTT
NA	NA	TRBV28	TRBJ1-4	CASGGGREKLFF	TGTGCCAGCGGGGGGGGCCGTGAAAAACTGTTTTTT
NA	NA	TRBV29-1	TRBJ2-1	CSAADLTGNEQFF	TGCAGCGCCGCCGACCTGACGGGCAATGAGCAGTTCTTC
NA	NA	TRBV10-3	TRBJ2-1	CAISESYNEQFF	TGTGCCATCAGTGAGTCGTACAATGAGCAGTTCTTC
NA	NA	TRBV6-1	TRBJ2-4	CASPLGSIQYF	TGTGCCAGCCCACTTGGGAGTATTCAGTACTTC
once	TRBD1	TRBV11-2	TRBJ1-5	CASSSTGGGNQPQHF	TGTGCCAGCAGCTCCACAGGGGGCGGCAATCAGCCCCAGCATTTT
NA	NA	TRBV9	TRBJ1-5	CASSYGQQDQPQHF	TGTGCCAGCAGCTACGGACAGCAGGATCAGCCCCAGCATTTT
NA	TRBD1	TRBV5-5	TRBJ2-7	CASSPITGGGVYEQYF	TGTGCCAGCAGCCCAATTACAGGGGGCGGGGTCTACGAGCAGTACTTC
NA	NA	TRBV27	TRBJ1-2	CARGGYTF	TGTGCCCGGGGGGGCTACACCTTC
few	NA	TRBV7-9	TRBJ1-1	CASSFHDRLNAEAFF	TGTGCCAGCAGCTTTCACGACAGACTGAACGCTGAAGCTTTCTTT
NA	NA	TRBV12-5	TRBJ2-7	CASGWARYEQYF	TGTGCTAGTGGCTGGGCCCGCTACGAGCAGTACTTC
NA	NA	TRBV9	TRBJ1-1	CASSVVGGYTEAFF	TGTGCCAGCAGCGTAGTTGGGGGGTACACTGAAGCTTTCTTT
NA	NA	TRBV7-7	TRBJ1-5	CASSLGTNQPQHF	TGTGCTAGCAGCCTAGGGACAAATCAGCCCCAGCATTTT
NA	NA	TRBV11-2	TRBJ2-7	CASSLRDFRAEQYF	TGTGCCAGCAGCTTAAGGGACTTCCGGGCCGAGCAGTACTTC
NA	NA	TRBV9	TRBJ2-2	CASSAWPGELFF	TGTGCCAGCAGCGCGTGGCCCGGGGAGCTGTTTTTT
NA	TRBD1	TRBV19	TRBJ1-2	CASQRQGRDGYTF	TGTGCCAGCCAAAGACAGGGTAGAGATGGCTACACCTTC
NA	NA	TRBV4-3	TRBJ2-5	CASSQVTGESQETQYF	TGCGCCAGCAGCCAAGTCACCGGAGAAAGCCAAGAGACCCAGTACTTC
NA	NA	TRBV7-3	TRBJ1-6	CASSLGLTNSPLHF	TGTGCCAGCAGCTTAGGCCTCACTAATTCACCCCTCCACTTT
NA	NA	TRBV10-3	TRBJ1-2	CAISDFRAANYGYTF	TGTGCCATCAGTGACTTCAGGGCAGCTAACTATGGCTACACCTTC
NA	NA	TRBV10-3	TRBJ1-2	CASSSREFYGYTF	TGTGCCAGCAGCTCGAGGGAGTTTTATGGCTACACCTTC
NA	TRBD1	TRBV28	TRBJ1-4	CASRPGGEEKLFF	TGTGCCAGCCGCCCAGGGGGGGAAGAAAAACTGTTTTTT
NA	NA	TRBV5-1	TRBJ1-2	CASSLGQGNYGYTF	TGCGCCAGCAGCTTGGGCCAGGGAAACTATGGCTACACCTTC
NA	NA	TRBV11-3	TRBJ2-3	CASSLTSGGAGDTQYF	TGTGCCAGCAGCTTGACTAGTGGGGGGGCCGGAGATACGCAGTATTTT
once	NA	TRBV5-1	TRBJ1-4	CASSLRSPFNEKLFF	TGCGCCAGCAGCTTGAGAAGTCCCTTTAATGAAAAACTGTTTTTT
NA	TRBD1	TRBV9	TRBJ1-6	CASSWDSNNSPLHF	TGTGCCAGCAGCTGGGACAGCAATAATTCACCCCTCCACTTT
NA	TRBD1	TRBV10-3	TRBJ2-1	CAISDSRGIRSYNEQFF	TGTGCCATCAGTGATAGCAGGGGGATCCGTTCCTACAATGAGCAGTTCTTC
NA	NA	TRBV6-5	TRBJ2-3	CASRDTGTDTQYF	TGTGCCAGCAGAGACACCGGCACAGATACGCAGTATTTT
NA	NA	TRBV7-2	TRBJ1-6	CASSGRGGSPLHF	TGTGCCAGCAGCGGACGGGGGGGTTCACCCCTCCACTTT
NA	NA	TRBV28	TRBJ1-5	CASSLSGSQPQHF	TGTGCCAGCAGTCTATCAGGGAGCCAGCCCCAGCATTTT
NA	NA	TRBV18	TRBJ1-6	CASSPLIDSPLHF	TGTGCCAGCTCACCATTAATAGATTCACCCCTCCACTTT
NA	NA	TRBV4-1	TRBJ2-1	CASSQDGVGEGGLYEQFF	TGCGCCAGCAGCCAAGATGGGGTTGGAGAGGGGGGGCTCTATGAGCAGTTCTTC